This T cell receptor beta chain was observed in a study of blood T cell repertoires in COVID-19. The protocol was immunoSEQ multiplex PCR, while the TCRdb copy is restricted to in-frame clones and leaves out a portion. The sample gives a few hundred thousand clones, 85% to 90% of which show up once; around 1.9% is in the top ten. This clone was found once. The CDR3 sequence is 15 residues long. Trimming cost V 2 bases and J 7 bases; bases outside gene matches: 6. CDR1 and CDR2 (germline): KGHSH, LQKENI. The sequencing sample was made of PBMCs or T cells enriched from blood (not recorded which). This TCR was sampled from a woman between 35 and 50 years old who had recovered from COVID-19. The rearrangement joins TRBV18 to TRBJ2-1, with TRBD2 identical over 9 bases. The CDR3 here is CASSPIAGVWNEQFF. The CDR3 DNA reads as TGTGCCAGCTCACCAATAGCGGGAGTGTGGAATGAGCAGTTCTTC.